This T cell receptor beta chain was documented in a study of T cell changes during pregnancy in multiple sclerosis. This CDR3 comprises 14 residues. The V and J ends lost 11 bases and 1 base, in that order; junction bases with no gene match: 8. Germline CDR1 reads LNHDA; CDR2 reads SQIVND (reference sequence). The protocol was immunoSEQ multiplex PCR, while the TCRdb copy is restricted to in-frame clones and leaves out a portion. The table includes over 45,000 clones, approximately 90% detected once. J is TRBJ2-3 and V is TRBV19, with TRBD2 matching over 8 bases. The specimen comprised CD4+ T cells from peripheral blood mononuclear cells, sampled in the third trimester of pregnancy. The sequence derives from a female donor with multiple sclerosis, enrolled in a pregnancy study. As DNA, the CDR3 is TGTGCCGCCCAATCAGCGGGAGGCACAGATACGCAGTATTTT. Its translation: CAAQSAGGTDTQYF.